Presented here are 18 T cell receptor beta chains from one specimen sequenced in a study of Graves' ophthalmopathy and Graves' hyperthyroidism. Transcripts of RNA were the source for amplifying TCR beta CDR3 regions. First-round RT-PCR with HTBI primers preceded a second-round multiplex PCR. TCRdb fed the multiplex PCR reads into MiXCR, producing one record per CDR3 protein. The data hold 300,000 or so distinct CDR3 sequences, with roughly 15% observed a single time. The specimen sequenced was peripheral blood. These receptors all come from an adult man with Graves' ophthalmopathy.

Ten or more counts support this clonotype. V gene TRBV20-1 combines with J gene TRBJ1-2, with 11 bases aligning to TRBD1. Per germline, CDR1 DFQATT and CDR2 SNEGSKA (reference sequence). The CDR3 is 17 residues long. Trimming cost V 6 bases and J 6 bases; bases outside gene matches: 18. This CDR3 reads CSAQDRGRVKEFNGYTF. CDR3 in DNA: TGCAGTGCACAGGACAGGGGGCGGGTAAAGGAATTTAATGGCTACACCTTC.

This clonotype was recorded at least ten times. The rearrangement joins TRBV27 to TRBJ1-2; D might be TRBD1 (5 bases). The CDR3 totals 13 residues. The germline gives CDR1 MNHEY, CDR2 SMNVEV (reference sequence). V was trimmed by 6 bases and J by 5 bases, leaving 13 bases between them. The CDR3 is CASSATELYGYTF. CDR3 nucleotide sequence: TGTGCCAGCAGCGCGACAGAATTATATGGCTACACCTTC.

This clonotype was counted many times. The genes are TRBV6-5 and TRBJ1-6, with a tentative D call TRBD1 (5 bases). V lost 2 bases and J lost 5, with 13 bases in between. The CDR3 has 16 residues. From germline, CDR1 is MNHEY and CDR2 SVGAGI. The CDR3 sequence: CASSYTPSGDNSPLHF. DNA for the CDR3: TGTGCCAGCAGTTACACCCCATCGGGGGATAATTCACCCCTCCACTTT.

V and J are TRBV6-1 and TRBJ1-2; no clear D gene. CDR1 and CDR2 from the germline V gene are MNHNS and SASEGT. V was cut by 8 bases and J by 4 bases, with 23 bases left in between. The CDR3 runs 16 residues. The CDR3 bases are TGTGCCAGCGGGGTGTCATTACGGGCAGGAGTCTATGGCTACACCTTC. Translated: CASGVSLRAGVYGYTF.

The table lists this clonotype with a few counts. The chain links TRBV6-2 or TRBV6-3 to TRBJ2-7; a weak D match, TRBD1 (5 bases). The CDR3 runs 13 residues. Germline CDR1 is MNHEY and CDR2 is SVGEGT. Between the trimmed V and J ends, which lost 2 bases and 5 bases, there was a span of 10 bases. This chain's CDR3 is CASSYRGRDEQYF. DNA of the CDR3: TGTGCCAGCAGTTACAGGGGCAGGGACGAGCAGTACTTC.

This clonotype has ten or more counts. The chain carries TRBV5-1 and TRBJ1-1; D is ambiguous. This CDR3 is 15 amino acids long. Germline V CDR1 and CDR2: SGHRS, YFSETQ. The germline V and J ends were trimmed by 4 bases and 1 base, with 14 bases remaining between them. The CDR3 region is CASSTGPLGNTEAFF. The CDR3 region has the DNA TGCGCCAGCAGCACCGGCCCCCTGGGGAACACTGAAGCTTTCTTT.

This clonotype was detected ten times or more. The V call is TRBV7-2, the J call TRBJ2-7; TRBD2 agrees at 13 bases. CDR3 length: 15 residues. J gave up 3 bases and V 5 bases, and 4 bases lay outside the gene matches. From germline, CDR1 is SGHTA and CDR2 FQGNSA. The CDR3 DNA reads as TGTGCCAGCAGCCTGGGACTAGCGGGGATCTACGAGCAGTACTTC. Translated: CASSLGLAGIYEQYF.

This clonotype was observed at least ten times. The V and J genes are TRBV6-5 and TRBJ2-7, with D uncertain. The CDR3 is made up of 15 amino acids. V lost 0 bases and J lost 5, with 14 bases in between. From germline, CDR1 is MNHEY and CDR2 SVGAGI. The CDR3 bases are TGTGCCAGCAGTTACTCGATTGACCGGCCAAACGAGCAGTACTTC. Amino acids: CASSYSIDRPNEQYF.

The chain uses TRBV11-2 and TRBJ2-6, with D perhaps TRBD1 (5 bases). There are 14 residues in the CDR3. Germline V gene data show CDR1 as SGHAT and CDR2 as FQNNGV. Trimming took 0 bases from V and 11 from J, leaving 11 bases between them. The CDR3 sequence is CASSLDLTGDVLTF. The CDR3 DNA is TGTGCCAGCAGCTTAGATCTTACAGGCGACGTCCTGACTTTC.

This clonotype has a count of ten or more. This rearrangement joins TRBV7-3 to TRBJ1-1; D possibly corresponds to TRBD1 (5 bases). Germline values: CDR1 SGHTA, CDR2 FQGTGA. This CDR3 spans 14 amino acids. Trimming removed 1 base from V and 6 bases from J, with 12 bases in between. The CDR3 coding sequence is TGTGCCAGCAGCTTAAACAGGTGGAATCCTGAAGCTTTCTTT. Protein product: CASSLNRWNPEAFF.

The chain joins TRBV28 to TRBJ2-7; D not resolved. The germline gives CDR1 MDHEN, CDR2 SYDVKM. Trimming took 2 bases from V and 2 from J, leaving 10 bases between them. This CDR3 contains 14 residues. Here the CDR3 reads CASSLPRWTYEQYF. The CDR3 DNA reads TGTGCCAGCAGTTTACCACGATGGACCTACGAGCAGTACTTC. Full variable domain (missing parts from reference TRBV28 and TRBJ2-7): DVKVTQSSRYLVKRTGEKVFLECVQDMDHENMFWYRQDPGLGLRLIYFSYDVKMKEKGDIPEGYSVSREKKERFSLILESASTNQTSMYLCASSLPRWTYEQYFGPGTRLTVT.

Ten or more counts support this clonotype. The junction does not match germline at one end; this may be a read error. J is TRBJ1-2 and V is TRBV12-3 or TRBV12-4; D unresolved. CDR3 length: 14 residues. CDR3 DNA sequence: TGTGCCGGCAGTTTTGGGCGAACTAACTATGGCTACACCTTC. Amino acids: CAGSFGRTNYGYTF.

This rearrangement joins TRBV28 to TRBJ2-7; no firm D call. CDR3 length: 14 residues. Trimming pared 6 bases from V and 6 bases from J, leaving 18 bases between. Per the germline V gene, CDR1 is MDHEN and CDR2 is SYDVKM. CDR3 DNA sequence: TGTGCCAGCAGCCCCTTCGCCAGACCGCCCGAGCAGTACTTC. It translates to CASSPFARPPEQYF. Full variable domain (rest looked up from reference TRBV28 and TRBJ2-7): DVKVTQSSRYLVKRTGEKVFLECVQDMDHENMFWYRQDPGLGLRLIYFSYDVKMKEKGDIPEGYSVSREKKERFSLILESASTNQTSMYLCASSPFARPPEQYFGPGTRLTVT.

The CDR3 reads CSVEPSQQGVDETQYF. Written as DNA, the CDR3 is TGCAGCGTTGAGCCCAGCCAACAGGGGGTGGATGAGACCCAGTACTTC. This rearrangement joins TRBV29-1 to TRBJ2-5; 8 bases agree with TRBD1. The V segment lost 3 bases and the J segment 5 bases; nucleotides outside the gene matches: 14. CDR3 length: 16 residues. Per the germline V gene, CDR1 is SQVTM and CDR2 is ANQGSEA. The entire variable domain, with the rest obtained from reference TRBV29-1 and TRBJ2-5, is as follows: SAVISQKPSRDICQRGTSLTIQCQVDSQVTMMFWYRQQPGQSLTLIATANQGSEATYESGFVIDKFPISRPNLTFSTLTVSNMSPEDSSIYLCSVEPSQQGVDETQYFGPGTRLLVL.

This clonotype was observed at least ten times. The CDR3 coding sequence is TGTGCCAGCAGTACAGGACTTCGCTATGGCTACACCTTC. Amino acids: CASSTGLRYGYTF. The chain carries TRBV6-2 or TRBV6-3 and TRBJ1-2, with D perhaps TRBD1 (5 bases). The germline V and J ends were trimmed by 5 bases and 4 bases, with 11 bases remaining between them. CDR1 and CDR2 from the germline V gene are MNHEY and SVGEGT. The CDR3 has 13 residues.

This clonotype was seen at least ten times. This chain connects TRBV6-5 to TRBJ1-2, with TRBD1 as a possible D gene (5 bases). This CDR3 contains 16 residues. V shed 8 bases and J shed 1 base, with 20 bases lying between them. Germline V gene data show CDR1 as MNHEY and CDR2 as SVGAGI. This CDR3 reads CASCTLGTGLNYGYTF. Here the CDR3 DNA reads TGTGCCAGCTGTACACTCGGGACCGGGCTTAACTATGGCTACACCTTC.

This clonotype was seen many times. The chain recombines TRBV27 with TRBJ1-1; D not resolved. Trimming took 7 bases from V and 0 from J, leaving 15 bases between them. Germline CDR1 is MNHEY and CDR2 is SMNVEV (reference sequence). The CDR3 sequence is 15 residues long. The CDR3 DNA follows: TGTGCCAGCAATGCCGATCGGACGCTGAACACTGAAGCTTTCTTT. Its translation is CASNADRTLNTEAFF.

This clonotype was detected only a few times. The chain recombines TRBV25-1 with TRBJ2-1, with 10 bases matching TRBD2. V shed 1 base and J 3 bases; nucleotides not matched to a gene: 3. The CDR3 loop spans 16 amino acids. From germline, CDR1 is MGHDK and CDR2 SYGVNS. CDR3 amino acids: CASSEFGTSVYNEQFF. The CDR3 DNA reads TGTGCCAGCAGTGAATTTGGGACTAGCGTCTACAATGAGCAGTTCTTC.